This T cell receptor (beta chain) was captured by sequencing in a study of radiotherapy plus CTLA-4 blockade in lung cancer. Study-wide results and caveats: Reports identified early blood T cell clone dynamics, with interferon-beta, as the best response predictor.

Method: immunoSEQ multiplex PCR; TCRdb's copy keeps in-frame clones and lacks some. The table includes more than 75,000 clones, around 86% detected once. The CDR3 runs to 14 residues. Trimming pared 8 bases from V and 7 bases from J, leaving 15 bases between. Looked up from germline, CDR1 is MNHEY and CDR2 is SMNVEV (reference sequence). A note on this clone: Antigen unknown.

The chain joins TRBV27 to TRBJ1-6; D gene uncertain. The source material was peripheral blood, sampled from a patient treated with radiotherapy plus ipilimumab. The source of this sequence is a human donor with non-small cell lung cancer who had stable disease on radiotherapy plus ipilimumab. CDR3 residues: CASSPPGRNSPLHF. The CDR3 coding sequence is TGTGCCAGCTCCCCCCCCGGGAGGAATTCACCCCTCCACTTT.